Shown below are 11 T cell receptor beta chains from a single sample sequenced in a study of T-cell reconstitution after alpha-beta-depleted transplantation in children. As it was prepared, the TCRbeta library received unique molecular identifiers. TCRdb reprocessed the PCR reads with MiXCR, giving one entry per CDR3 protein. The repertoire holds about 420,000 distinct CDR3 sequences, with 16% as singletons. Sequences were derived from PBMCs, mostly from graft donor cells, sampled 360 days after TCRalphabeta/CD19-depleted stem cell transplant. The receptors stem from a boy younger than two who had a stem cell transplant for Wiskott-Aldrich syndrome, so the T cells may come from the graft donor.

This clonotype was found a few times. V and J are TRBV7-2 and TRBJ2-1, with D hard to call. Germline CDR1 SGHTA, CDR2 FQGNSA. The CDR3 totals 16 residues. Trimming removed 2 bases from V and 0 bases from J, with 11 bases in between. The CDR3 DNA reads TGTGCCAGCAGCTTACAGCCTTCGAGCTCCTACAATGAGCAGTTCTTC. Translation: CASSLQPSSSYNEQFF.

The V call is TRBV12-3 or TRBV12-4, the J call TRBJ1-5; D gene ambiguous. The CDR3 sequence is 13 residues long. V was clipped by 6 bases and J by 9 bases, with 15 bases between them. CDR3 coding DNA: TGTGCCAGCAGCGGGGTATTCTCTTGGCCCCAGCATTTT. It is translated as CASSGVFSWPQHF.

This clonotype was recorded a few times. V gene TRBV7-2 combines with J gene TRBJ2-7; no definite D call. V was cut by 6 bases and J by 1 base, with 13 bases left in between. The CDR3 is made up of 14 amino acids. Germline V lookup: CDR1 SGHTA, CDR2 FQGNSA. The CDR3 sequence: CASSFSELSYEQYF. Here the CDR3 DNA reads TGTGCCAGCAGTTTCTCAGAACTTTCCTACGAGCAGTACTTC.

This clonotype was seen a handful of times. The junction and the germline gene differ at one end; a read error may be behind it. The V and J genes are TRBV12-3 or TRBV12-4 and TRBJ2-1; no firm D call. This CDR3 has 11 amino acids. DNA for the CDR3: TGTGCCAGCAGTCGCGGTTTAGGGTATGTCTTC. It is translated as CASSRGLGYVF.

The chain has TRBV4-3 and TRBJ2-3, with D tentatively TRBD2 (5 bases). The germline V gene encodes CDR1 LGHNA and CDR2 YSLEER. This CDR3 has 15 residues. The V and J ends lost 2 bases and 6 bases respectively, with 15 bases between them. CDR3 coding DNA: TGCGCCAGCAGCCAAACTAGGATGACCCCGGATACGCAGTATTTT. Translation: CASSQTRMTPDTQYF.

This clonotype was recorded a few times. The CDR3 reads CASSLNLEDTQYF. CDR3 DNA: TGTGCCAGCAGCCTCAACTTAGAAGATACGCAGTATTTT. The chain links TRBV5-6 to TRBJ2-3; D is uncertain. The CDR3 totals 13 residues. Deletions cut 4 bases from V and 5 bases from J, with 11 bases between. Germline-derived CDR1 and CDR2 are SGHDT and YYEEEE.

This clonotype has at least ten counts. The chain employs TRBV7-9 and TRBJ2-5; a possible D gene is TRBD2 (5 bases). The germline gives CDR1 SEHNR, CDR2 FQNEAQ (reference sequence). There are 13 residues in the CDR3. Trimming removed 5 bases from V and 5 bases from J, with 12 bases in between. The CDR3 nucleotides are TGTGCCAGCAGCGTTCCCGGGAAGGAGACCCAGTACTTC. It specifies CASSVPGKETQYF. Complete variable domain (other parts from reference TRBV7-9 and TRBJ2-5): DTGVSQNPRHKITKRGQNVTFRCDPISEHNRLYWYRQTLGQGPEFLTYFQNEAQLEKSRLLSDRFSAERPKGSFSTLEIQRTEQGDSAMYLCASSVPGKETQYFGPGTRLLVL.

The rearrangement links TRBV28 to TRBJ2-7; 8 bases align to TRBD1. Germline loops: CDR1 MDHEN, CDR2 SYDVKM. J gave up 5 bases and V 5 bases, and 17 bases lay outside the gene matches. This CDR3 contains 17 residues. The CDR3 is CASSLIGGTGGKNEQYF. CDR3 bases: TGTGCCAGCAGTCTCATTGGGGGTACAGGGGGAAAGAACGAGCAGTACTTC.

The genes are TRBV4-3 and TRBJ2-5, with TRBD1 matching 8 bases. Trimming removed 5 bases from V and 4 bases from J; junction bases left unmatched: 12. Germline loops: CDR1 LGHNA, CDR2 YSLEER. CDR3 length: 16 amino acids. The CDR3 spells CASSWTGKDPRETQYF. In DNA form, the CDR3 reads TGCGCCAGCAGCTGGACAGGGAAGGACCCAAGAGAGACCCAGTACTTC.

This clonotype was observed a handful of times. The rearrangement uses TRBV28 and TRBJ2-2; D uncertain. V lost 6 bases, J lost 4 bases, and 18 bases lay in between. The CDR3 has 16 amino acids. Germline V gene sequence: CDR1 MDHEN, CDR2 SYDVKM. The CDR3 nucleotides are TGTGCCAGCAGCCGACCTCGGCTCTCCAGCACCGGGGAGCTGTTTTTT. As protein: CASSRPRLSSTGELFF.

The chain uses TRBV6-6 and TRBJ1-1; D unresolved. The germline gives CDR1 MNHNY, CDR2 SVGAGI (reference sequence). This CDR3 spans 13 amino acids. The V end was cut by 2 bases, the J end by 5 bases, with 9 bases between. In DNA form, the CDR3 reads TGTGCCAGCAGTTACCTGACAAGGACTGAAGCTTTCTTT. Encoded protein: CASSYLTRTEAFF.